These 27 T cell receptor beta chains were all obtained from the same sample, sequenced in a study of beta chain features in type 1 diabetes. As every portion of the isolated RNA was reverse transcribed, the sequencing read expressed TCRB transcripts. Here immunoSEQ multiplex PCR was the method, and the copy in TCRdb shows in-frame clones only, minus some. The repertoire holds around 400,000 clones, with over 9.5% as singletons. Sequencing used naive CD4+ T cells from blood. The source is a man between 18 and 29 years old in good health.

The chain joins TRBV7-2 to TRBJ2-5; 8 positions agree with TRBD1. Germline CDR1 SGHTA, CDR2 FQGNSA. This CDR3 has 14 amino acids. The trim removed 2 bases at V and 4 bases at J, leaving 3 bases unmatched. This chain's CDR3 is CASSLQGQVETQYF. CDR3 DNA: TGTGCCAGCAGCTTACAGGGACAGGTAGAGACCCAGTACTTC. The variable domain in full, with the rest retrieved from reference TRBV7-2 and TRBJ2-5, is GAGVSQSPSNKVTEKGKDVELRCDPISGHTALYWYRQSLGQGLEFLIYFQGNSAPDKSGLPSDRFSAERTGGSVSTLTIQRTQQEDSAVYLCASSLQGQVETQYFGPGTRLLVL.

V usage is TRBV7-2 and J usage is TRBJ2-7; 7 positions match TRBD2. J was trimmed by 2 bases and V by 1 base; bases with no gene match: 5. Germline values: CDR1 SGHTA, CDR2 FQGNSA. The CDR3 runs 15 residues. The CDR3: CASSLGSSGPYEQYF. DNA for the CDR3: TGTGCCAGCAGCTTAGGGTCTAGCGGACCCTACGAGCAGTACTTC.

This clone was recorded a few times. As DNA, the CDR3 is TGTGCCAGCAGAAGAAGCGGGGGGGGAGGAGAGCAGTTCTTC. Its translation is CASRRSGGGGEQFF. The chain is built from TRBV6-6 and TRBJ2-1, with 10 bases identical to TRBD2. Germline CDR1 is MNHNY and CDR2 is SVGAGI (reference sequence). Trimming cost V 6 bases and J 10 bases; bases outside gene matches: 9. This CDR3 has 14 amino acids.

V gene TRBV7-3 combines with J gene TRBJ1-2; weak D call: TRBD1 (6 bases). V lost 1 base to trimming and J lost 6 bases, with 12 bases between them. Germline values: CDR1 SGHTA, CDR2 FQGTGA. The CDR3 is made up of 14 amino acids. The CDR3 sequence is CASSLMGAGDGYTF. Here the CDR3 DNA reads TGTGCCAGCAGCTTAATGGGGGCTGGAGATGGCTACACCTTC. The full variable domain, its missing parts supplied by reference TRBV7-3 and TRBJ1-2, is GAGVSQTPSNKVTEKGKYVELRCDPISGHTALYWYRQSLGQGPEFLIYFQGTGAADDSGLPNDRFFAVRPEGSVSTLKIQRTERGDSAVYLCASSLMGAGDGYTFGSGTRLTVV.

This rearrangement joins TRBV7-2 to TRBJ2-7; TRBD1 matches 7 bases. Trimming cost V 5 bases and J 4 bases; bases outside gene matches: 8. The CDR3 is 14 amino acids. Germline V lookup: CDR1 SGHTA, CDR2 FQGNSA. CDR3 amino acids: CASSPRTGQYEQYF. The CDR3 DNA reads TGTGCCAGCAGCCCAAGGACAGGCCAATACGAGCAGTACTTC.

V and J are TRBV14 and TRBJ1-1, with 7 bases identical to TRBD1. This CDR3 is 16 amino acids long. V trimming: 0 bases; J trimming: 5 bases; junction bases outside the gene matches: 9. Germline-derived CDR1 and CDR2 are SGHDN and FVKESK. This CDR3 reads CASSQDGQGVRTEAFF. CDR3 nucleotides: TGTGCCAGCAGCCAAGATGGTCAGGGGGTTCGGACTGAAGCTTTCTTT.

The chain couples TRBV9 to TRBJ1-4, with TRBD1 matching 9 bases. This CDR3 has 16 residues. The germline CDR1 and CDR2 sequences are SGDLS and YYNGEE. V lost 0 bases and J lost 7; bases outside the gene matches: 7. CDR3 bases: TGTGCCAGCAGCGTAGATACACAGGGGGCTGTTGAAAAACTGTTTTTT. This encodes CASSVDTQGAVEKLFF.

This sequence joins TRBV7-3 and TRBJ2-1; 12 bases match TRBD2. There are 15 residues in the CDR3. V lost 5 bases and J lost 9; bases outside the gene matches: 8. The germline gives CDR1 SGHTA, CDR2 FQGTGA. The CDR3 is CASSPLAGGLGEQFF. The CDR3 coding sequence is TGTGCCAGCAGCCCACTAGCGGGAGGTTTGGGTGAGCAGTTCTTC.

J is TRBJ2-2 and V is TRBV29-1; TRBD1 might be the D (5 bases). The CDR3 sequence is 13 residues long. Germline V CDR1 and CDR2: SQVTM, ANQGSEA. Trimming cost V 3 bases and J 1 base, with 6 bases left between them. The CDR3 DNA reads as TGCAGCGTTGACGGACAGAACACCGGGGAGCTGTTTTTT. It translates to CSVDGQNTGELFF.

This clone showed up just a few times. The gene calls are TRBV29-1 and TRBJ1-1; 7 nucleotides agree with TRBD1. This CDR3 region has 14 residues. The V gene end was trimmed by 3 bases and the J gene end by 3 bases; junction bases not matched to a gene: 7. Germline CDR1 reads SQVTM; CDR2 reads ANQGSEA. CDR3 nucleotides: TGCAGCGTTGACCAGGGGGAATTTGACACTGAAGCTTTCTTT. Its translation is CSVDQGEFDTEAFF.

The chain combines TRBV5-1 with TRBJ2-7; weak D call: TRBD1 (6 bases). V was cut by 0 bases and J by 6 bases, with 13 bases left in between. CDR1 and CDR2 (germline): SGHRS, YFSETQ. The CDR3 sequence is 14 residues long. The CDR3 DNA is TGCGCCAGCAGCTTGGCACCAGGGGCAATCGAGCAGTACTTC. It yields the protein CASSLAPGAIEQYF.

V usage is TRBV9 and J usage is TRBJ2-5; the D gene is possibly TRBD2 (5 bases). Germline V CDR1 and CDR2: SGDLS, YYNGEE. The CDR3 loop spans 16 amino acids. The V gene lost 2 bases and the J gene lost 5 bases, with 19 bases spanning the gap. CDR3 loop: CASSVYGLTARETQYF. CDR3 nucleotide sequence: TGTGCCAGCAGCGTTTATGGACTGACCGCGCGGGAGACCCAGTACTTC.

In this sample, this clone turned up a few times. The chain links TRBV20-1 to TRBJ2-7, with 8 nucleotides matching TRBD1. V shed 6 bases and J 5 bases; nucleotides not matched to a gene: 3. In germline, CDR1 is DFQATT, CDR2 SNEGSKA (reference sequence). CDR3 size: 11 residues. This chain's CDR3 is CSAQGADEQYF. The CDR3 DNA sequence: TGCAGTGCCCAGGGGGCCGACGAGCAGTACTTC.

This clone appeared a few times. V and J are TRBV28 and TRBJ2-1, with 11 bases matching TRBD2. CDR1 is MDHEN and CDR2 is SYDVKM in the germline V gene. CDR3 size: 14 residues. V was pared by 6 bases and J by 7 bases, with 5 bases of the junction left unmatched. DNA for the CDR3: TGTGCCAGCAGCACTAGCGGGAGAAGGAATGAGCAGTTCTTC. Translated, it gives CASSTSGRRNEQFF.

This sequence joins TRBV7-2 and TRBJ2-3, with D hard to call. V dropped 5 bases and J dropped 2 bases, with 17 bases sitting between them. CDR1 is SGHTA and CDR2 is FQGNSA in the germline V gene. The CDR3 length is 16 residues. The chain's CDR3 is CASSLRSPINTDTQYF. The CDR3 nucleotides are TGTGCCAGCAGCCTACGAAGTCCTATTAACACAGATACGCAGTATTTT.

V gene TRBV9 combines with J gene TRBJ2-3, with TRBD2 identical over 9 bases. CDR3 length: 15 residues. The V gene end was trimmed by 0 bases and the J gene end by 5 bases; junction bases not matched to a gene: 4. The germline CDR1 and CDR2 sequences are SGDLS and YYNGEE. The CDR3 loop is CASSVEGSGRDTQYF. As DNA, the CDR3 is TGTGCCAGCAGCGTAGAAGGTAGCGGGAGAGATACGCAGTATTTT.

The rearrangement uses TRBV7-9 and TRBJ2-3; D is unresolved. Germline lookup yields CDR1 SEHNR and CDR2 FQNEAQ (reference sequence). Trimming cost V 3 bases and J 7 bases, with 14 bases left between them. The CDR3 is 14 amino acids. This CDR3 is CASSFFPRPYTQYF. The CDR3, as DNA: TGTGCCAGCAGCTTTTTCCCGCGCCCTTATACGCAGTATTTT.

In DNA form, the CDR3 reads TGTGCCAGCAGTTTCCGCCTCGGGGGGCGGGAGACCCAGTACTTC. Translation: CASSFRLGGRETQYF. The chain couples TRBV6-6 to TRBJ2-5; weak D call: TRBD2 (7 bases). Between the trimmed V and J ends, which lost 4 bases and 5 bases, there was a span of 17 bases. Germline assignment: CDR1 MNHNY and CDR2 SVGAGI (reference sequence). The CDR3 runs 15 residues.

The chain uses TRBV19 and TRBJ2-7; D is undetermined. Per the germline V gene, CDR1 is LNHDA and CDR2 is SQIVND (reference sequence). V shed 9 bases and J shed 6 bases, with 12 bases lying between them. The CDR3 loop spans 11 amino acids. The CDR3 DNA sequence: TGTGCCAGCCAATCGGGTAGCGAGCAGTACTTC. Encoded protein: CASQSGSEQYF. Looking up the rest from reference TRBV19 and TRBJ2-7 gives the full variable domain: DGGITQSPKYLFRKEGQNVTLSCEQNLNHDAMYWYRQDPGQGLRLIYYSQIVNDFQKGDIAEGYSVSREKKESFPLTVTSAQKNPTAFYLCASQSGSEQYFGPGTRLTVT.

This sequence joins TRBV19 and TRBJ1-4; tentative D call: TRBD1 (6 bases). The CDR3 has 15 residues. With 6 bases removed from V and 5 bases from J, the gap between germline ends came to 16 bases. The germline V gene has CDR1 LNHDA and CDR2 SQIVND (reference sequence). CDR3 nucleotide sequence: TGTGCCAGTAGATCCCTACAGGGAATGAATGAAAAACTGTTTTTT. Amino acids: CASRSLQGMNEKLFF.

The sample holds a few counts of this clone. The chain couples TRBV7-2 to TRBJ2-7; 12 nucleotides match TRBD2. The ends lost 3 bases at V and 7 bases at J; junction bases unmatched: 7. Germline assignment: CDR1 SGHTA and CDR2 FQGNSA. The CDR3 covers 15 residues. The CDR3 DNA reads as TGTGCCAGCAGCTTCCTGACTAGCGGGAGTGGTGAGCAGTACTTC. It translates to CASSFLTSGSGEQYF.

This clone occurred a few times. The CDR3 reads CASSIAGTENNEQFF. The CDR3 coding sequence is TGTGCCAGTAGTATAGCTGGGACAGAGAACAATGAGCAGTTCTTC. This chain uses TRBV19 with TRBJ2-1, with TRBD1 matching 7 bases. There are 15 residues in the CDR3. With V trimmed by 1 base and J by 5 bases, 5 bases remained unmatched. Germline CDR1 is LNHDA and CDR2 is SQIVND (reference sequence).

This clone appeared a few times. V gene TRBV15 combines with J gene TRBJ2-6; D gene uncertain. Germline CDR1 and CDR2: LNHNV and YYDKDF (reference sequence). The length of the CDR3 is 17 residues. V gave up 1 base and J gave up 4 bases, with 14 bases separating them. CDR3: CATSRAPLVAGANVLTF. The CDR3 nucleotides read TGTGCCACCAGCAGAGCCCCCCTTGTGGCCGGGGCCAACGTCCTGACTTTC.

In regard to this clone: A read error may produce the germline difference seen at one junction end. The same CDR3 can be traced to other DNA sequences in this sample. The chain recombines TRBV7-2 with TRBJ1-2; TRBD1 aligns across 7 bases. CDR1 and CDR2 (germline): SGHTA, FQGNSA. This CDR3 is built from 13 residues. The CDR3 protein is CASSLAGGSGYTF. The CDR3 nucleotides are TGTGCCAGCAGCTTAGCAGGGGGCAGCGGCTATACCTTC.

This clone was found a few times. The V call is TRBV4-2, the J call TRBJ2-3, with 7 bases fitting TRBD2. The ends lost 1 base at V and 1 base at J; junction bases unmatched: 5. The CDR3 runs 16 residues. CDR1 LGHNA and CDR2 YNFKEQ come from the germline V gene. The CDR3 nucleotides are TGTGCCAGCAGCCAAGTCGAGGCGGGGGGCACAGATACGCAGTATTTT. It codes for CASSQVEAGGTDTQYF.

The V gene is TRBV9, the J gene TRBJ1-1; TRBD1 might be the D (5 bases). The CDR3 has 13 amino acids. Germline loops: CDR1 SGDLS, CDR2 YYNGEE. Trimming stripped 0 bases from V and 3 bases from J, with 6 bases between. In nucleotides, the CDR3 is TGTGCCAGCAGCGTAGGGGGGGACACTGAAGCTTTCTTT. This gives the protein CASSVGGDTEAFF. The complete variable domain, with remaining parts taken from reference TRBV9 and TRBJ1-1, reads DSGVTQTPKHLITATGQRVTLRCSPRSGDLSVYWYQQSLDQGLQFLIQYYNGEERAKGNILERFSAQQFPDLHSELNLSSLELGDSALYFCASSVGGDTEAFFGQGTRLTVV.

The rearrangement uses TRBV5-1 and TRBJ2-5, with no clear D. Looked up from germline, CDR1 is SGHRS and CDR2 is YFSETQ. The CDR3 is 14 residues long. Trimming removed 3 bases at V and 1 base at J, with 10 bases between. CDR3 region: CASSSRSGQETQYF. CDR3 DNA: TGCGCCAGCAGCTCCAGGTCAGGCCAAGAGACCCAGTACTTC.